One sample yielded the 21 T cell receptor beta chains listed below, sequenced in a study of technical replicates of blood from a handful of donors. Assay: immunoSEQ multiplex PCR; the TCRdb copy retains only in-frame clones and omits some. The table has under 95,000 clones, nearly 97% seen once. The sequenced sample consisted of T cells isolated from PBMCs. Receptor source: a human donor in good health.

The rearrangement uses TRBV19 and TRBJ1-5, with 9 bases aligning to TRBD1. V trimming: 5 bases; J trimming: 4 bases; junction bases outside the gene matches: 9. CDR1 is LNHDA and CDR2 is SQIVND in the germline V gene (reference sequence). This CDR3 is 16 amino acids long. CDR3 nucleotide sequence: TGTGCCAGTAGTGCGGTCGCCGGGACAGGGAATCAGCCCCAGCATTTT. Protein product: CASSAVAGTGNQPQHF. Full variable domain (outside the CDR3, taken from reference TRBV19 and TRBJ1-5): DGGITQSPKYLFRKEGQNVTLSCEQNLNHDAMYWYRQDPGQGLRLIYYSQIVNDFQKGDIAEGYSVSREKKESFPLTVTSAQKNPTAFYLCASSAVAGTGNQPQHFGDGTRLSIL.

The sample holds one count of this clone. The rearrangement links TRBV6-5 to TRBJ2-7; the D gene is possibly TRBD1 (5 bases). There are 14 residues in the CDR3. The germline V and J ends were trimmed by 3 bases and 6 bases, with 15 bases remaining between them. Germline V CDR1 and CDR2: MNHEY, SVGAGI. The DNA for the CDR3 is TGTGCCAGCAGTTATAACCCCAGGGTCCTCGAGCAGTACTTC. Its protein is CASSYNPRVLEQYF.

The V gene is TRBV10-2, the J gene TRBJ2-1; 8 bases match TRBD2. Germline loops: CDR1 WSHSY, CDR2 SAAADI. Unmatched junction bases numbered 17, after V lost 7 bases and J lost 9 bases. This CDR3 is 16 amino acids long. CDR3 DNA sequence: TGCGCCAGCACCGATCGCCACAGAGCGGGGGAAAGTGAGCAGTTCTTC. Its translation: CASTDRHRAGESEQFF.

Only one count was recorded for this clone. This chain links TRBV6-5 with TRBJ2-7; 7 bases map to TRBD2. V dropped 0 bases and J dropped 6; count of bases not matched to a gene: 5. This CDR3 contains 14 residues. Germline CDR1 and CDR2: MNHEY and SVGAGI. CDR3 amino acids: CASSYSFGGGEQYF. CDR3 nucleotides: TGTGCCAGCAGTTACTCATTTGGGGGGGGCGAGCAGTACTTC.

The chain recombines TRBV4-1 with TRBJ1-2; TRBD1 matches at 8 bases. The length of the CDR3 is 15 residues. V gave up 0 bases and J gave up 4 bases; unmatched junction bases: 4. Germline V lookup: CDR1 MGHRA, CDR2 YSYEKL. The CDR3 region is CASSQEKQGGYGYTF. CDR3 DNA: TGCGCCAGCAGCCAAGAAAAACAGGGGGGCTATGGCTACACCTTC.

The chain uses TRBV6-4 and TRBJ2-5; TRBD1 is a possible D gene (5 bases). Trimming left V 4 bases short and J 7 bases short, with 10 bases between. Germline-derived CDR1 and CDR2 are MRHNA and SNTAGT. The length of the CDR3 is 12 residues. CDR3 region: CASSAHDRTQYF. The CDR3 bases are TGTGCCAGCAGTGCCCACGACAGGACCCAGTACTTC.

V gene TRBV5-4 combines with J gene TRBJ2-2; 10 positions agree with TRBD2. Losses at the gene ends were 3 bases for V and 5 bases for J; bases not matched to a gene: 4. Germline loops: CDR1 SGHNT, CDR2 YYREEE (reference sequence). This CDR3 spans 15 amino acids. CDR3 in amino acids: CASSSSSGGTGELFF. In DNA, the CDR3 is TGTGCCAGCAGCTCCTCTAGCGGGGGAACCGGGGAGCTGTTTTTT.

The V call is TRBV6-1, the J call TRBJ1-1; D is undetermined. V lost 8 bases and J 10 bases, leaving 17 bases between the germline ends. Germline V gene lookup returns CDR1 MNHNS and CDR2 SASEGT. CDR3 size: 12 residues. CDR3 sequence (DNA): TGTGCCAGCGGCGGGGAAGATGGAGGAGCTTTCTTT. Protein product: CASGGEDGGAFF.

This rearrangement joins TRBV7-9 to TRBJ2-3, with 7 positions matching TRBD2. Per germline, CDR1 SEHNR and CDR2 FQNEAQ (reference sequence). J lost 3 bases, V lost 10 bases, and 7 bases had no gene match. The CDR3 consists of 13 residues. DNA of the CDR3: TGTGCCACTCCCCGGCGGGAGACAGATACGCAGTATTTT. Its protein product is CATPRRETDTQYF.

The DNA of the CDR3 is TGCGCCAGCAGCTTGGGTACGTCGGTTTATGGCTACACCTTC. It codes for CASSLGTSVYGYTF. The genes are TRBV5-1 and TRBJ1-2, with unresolved D. The germline V gene encodes CDR1 SGHRS and CDR2 YFSETQ. V shed 0 bases and J shed 5 bases, with 11 bases lying between them. The CDR3 sequence is 14 residues long.

This clone appeared once. The V and J genes are TRBV7-9 and TRBJ2-7; 8 bases line up with TRBD1. CDR1 SEHNR and CDR2 FQNEAQ come from the germline V gene (reference sequence). The V and J ends lost 5 bases and 4 bases, in that order; junction bases with no gene match: 4. The CDR3 is 13 amino acids. In DNA, the CDR3 is TGTGCCAGCAGCCCTCGGACAGGGTACGAGCAGTACTTC. Residues: CASSPRTGYEQYF.

The gene calls are TRBV5-1 and TRBJ2-1, with 8 bases matching TRBD2. The CDR3 runs 15 residues. Germline CDR1 is SGHRS and CDR2 is YFSETQ. The V gene end was trimmed by 2 bases and the J gene end by 3 bases; junction bases not matched to a gene: 4. The CDR3 DNA is TGCGCCAGCAGCTTTAGCGGGGAAGGCTACAATGAGCAGTTCTTC. Its translation is CASSFSGEGYNEQFF.

The chain joins TRBV7-3 to TRBJ2-3; perhaps TRBD2 as D (6 bases). Germline values: CDR1 SGHTA, CDR2 FQGTGA. Trimming removed 2 bases at V and 8 bases at J, with 14 bases between. This CDR3 comprises 14 residues. The CDR3 loop is CASSLGLARGTQYF. The CDR3 nucleotides read TGTGCCAGCAGCTTAGGTCTAGCGAGGGGTACGCAGTATTTT.

The chain employs TRBV6-1 and TRBJ2-2; D possibly corresponds to TRBD1 (5 bases). Germline assignment: CDR1 MNHNS and CDR2 SASEGT. CDR3 length equals 14 residues. V lost 9 bases and J lost 0, with 11 bases in between. In DNA form, the CDR3 reads TGTGCCAGTGACAGCTTCGCGAACACCGGGGAGCTGTTTTTT. This sequence encodes CASDSFANTGELFF.

The rearrangement uses TRBV18 and TRBJ1-2; 7 bases align to TRBD1. CDR3 length: 13 residues. Germline loops: CDR1 KGHSH, CDR2 LQKENI. V gave up 6 bases and J gave up 4 bases; unmatched junction bases: 5. The CDR3 DNA sequence: TGTGCCAGCTCCCCCACAGGGGTCTATGGCTACACCTTC. Its translation: CASSPTGVYGYTF.

The V call is TRBV28, the J call TRBJ2-1, with D hard to call. The CDR3 runs to 11 residues. V lost 10 bases, J lost 8 bases, and 12 bases lay in between. CDR1 is MDHEN and CDR2 is SYDVKM in the germline V gene. CDR3 protein: CAISLRYEQFF. In DNA form, the CDR3 reads TGTGCCATCTCGTTGCGCTATGAGCAGTTCTTC.

The chain employs TRBV19 and TRBJ2-4; 10 bases fit TRBD1. The CDR3 sequence is 15 residues long. The germline CDR1 and CDR2 sequences are LNHDA and SQIVND (reference sequence). The V and J ends lost 0 bases and 6 bases, in that order; junction bases with no gene match: 2. The CDR3 bases are TGTGCCAGTAGTATAGATCGGGACAGGGGAAACATTCAGTACTTC. Residues: CASSIDRDRGNIQYF.

In its sample, this clone was seen once. The J gene is TRBJ2-1, the V gene TRBV6-5; no reliable D call. CDR3 size: 13 residues. In germline, CDR1 is MNHEY, CDR2 SVGAGI. Trimming took 3 bases from V and 7 from J, leaving 10 bases between them. In DNA, the CDR3 is TGTGCCAGCAGTTATTCTAGTTGGAATGAGCAGTTCTTC. Translating it yields CASSYSSWNEQFF.

J is TRBJ2-7 and V is TRBV14; 9 bases line up with TRBD2. V shed 3 bases and J 3 bases; nucleotides not matched to a gene: 3. CDR1 is SGHDN and CDR2 is FVKESK in the germline V gene. CDR3 length equals 14 residues. CDR3 region: CASSQGLAFYEQYF. For the CDR3, the DNA is TGTGCCAGCAGCCAGGGACTAGCTTTCTACGAGCAGTACTTC.

The chain couples TRBV15 to TRBJ2-7; 8 nucleotides align to TRBD1. The CDR3 loop spans 14 amino acids. V dropped 5 bases and J dropped 7; count of bases not matched to a gene: 10. Germline CDR1 LNHNV, CDR2 YYDKDF (reference sequence). This chain's CDR3 is CATSATGGRWEQYF. The CDR3 coding sequence is TGTGCCACCAGCGCCACAGGGGGGAGGTGGGAGCAGTACTTC.

The chain recombines TRBV28 with TRBJ1-5; D is unclear. This CDR3 is 13 amino acids long. Per the germline V gene, CDR1 is MDHEN and CDR2 is SYDVKM. V lost 7 bases and J lost 7, with 14 bases in between. CDR3 protein: CASTGLLEQPQHF. The CDR3, as DNA: TGTGCCAGCACTGGACTTTTAGAACAGCCCCAGCATTTT. The full variable domain, with the rest looked up from reference TRBV28 and TRBJ1-5, is DVKVTQSSRYLVKRTGEKVFLECVQDMDHENMFWYRQDPGLGLRLIYFSYDVKMKEKGDIPEGYSVSREKKERFSLILESASTNQTSMYLCASTGLLEQPQHFGDGTRLSIL.